The sequence of this T cell receptor beta chain was determined in a study of CD8 T cells in ankylosing spondylitis (dated by TCRdb to 2016 to 2017). For context, the study as a whole: The study set out to find disease-linked TCR variants by profiling T cell receptor beta repertoires in ankylosing spondylitis patients and healthy donors. In total, the full study cohort was made up of roughly 100 healthy donors and about two dozen ankylosing spondylitis patients. Peripheral blood samples were taken, and synovial fluid was additionally collected from ankylosing spondylitis patients.

CDR1 and CDR2, per the germline V gene, are MNHEY and SVGEGT. The CDR3 numbers 11 residues from cysteine through phenylalanine. Only the CDR3 part of the read is kept: 33 bases, read in frame from the first base. V is cut by 7 bases and J by 7 bases, and the space between the germline ends is 8 bases. Beyond this particular receptor, the publication reports: Blood from ankylosing spondylitis patients appeared to be characterized by a TCR beta motif made up of several highly homologous amino acid variants. Some motif variants were previously reported in synovial fluid and blood of reactive arthritis patients, suggesting common disease-initiation mechanisms. In peripheral blood, the disease-linked clones were found at relatively low frequencies and had a CD8+ phenotype. According to the report, matched synovial fluid samples from ankylosing spondylitis patients were significantly enriched for the disease-linked clones.

Data came from an Illumina HiSeq 2500. Quantitative 5'-RACE with molecular barcodes was used to prepare TCR beta libraries. The paper's data handling went like this. A new computational method, built on a probabilistic model of VDJ rearrangement, was used to identify disease-linked TCR variants. The public reads were reprocessed in TCRdb via fastp at Q25 and MiXCR, keeping in-frame beta chains. Each record represents a unique CDR3 protein, reported with the most common genes and DNA among its rows. None of the V and J calls come from the authors' own analysis; TCRdb made them. Recorded for this sample are fewer than 550,000 distinct CDR3 sequences; roughly 5.2% of them occurred a single time. Under 4.5% of the sample is taken by the ten largest. This clonotype was seen at least ten times. Its antigen is still unknown. Nothing much larger sits one base from this clone, and base qualities are not available.

Sequencing was performed on blood, either unsorted or a sorted T cell fraction (not recorded which). The chain links TRBV6-2 or TRBV6-3 with TRBJ2-1, with the D segment identity uncertain. This receptor was taken from a male donor with ankylosing spondylitis. The DNA sequence is TGTGCCAGCACAGCCTTTAATGAGCAGTTCTTC. It translates as CASTAFNEQFF.